This TCR beta chain comes out of a study of T cell responses to AZD1222 COVID-19 vaccine. Germline-derived CDR1 and CDR2 are SGHRS and YFSETQ. V was shortened by 2 bases and J by 5 bases, with 13 bases between the two germline ends. The CDR3 loop spans 14 amino acids. This clone has only a few counts. The repertoire was sequenced with immunoSEQ multiplex PCR; TCRdb's copy has only in-frame clones and lacks some. The sample includes over 150,000 clones, about 87% of them seen just once. This sample comprised peripheral blood, obtained on day 0 of AZD1222 vaccination. The receptor was isolated from an adult in good health. The genes are TRBV5-1 and TRBJ1-2; no definite D call. DNA of the CDR3: TGCGCCAGCAGCTTAGTTCCGTTGGAATATGGCTACACCTTC. Protein: CASSLVPLEYGYTF.